Below are 29 T cell receptor beta chains sequenced from a single sample in a study of T cells after somatic rescue of genetic block. TCRdb keeps only in-frame clones here, not all; method: immunoSEQ multiplex PCR. The table has tens of thousands of clones, around 96% seen once. Sequencing was carried out using peripheral blood mononuclear cells (PBMCs). These receptors all come from a child in the first two years of life.

The chain joins TRBV4-1 to TRBJ2-1; 10 positions match TRBD2. The V and J ends lost 1 base and 12 bases, in that order; junction bases with no gene match: 0. The CDR3 length is 12 residues. Germline CDR1 MGHRA, CDR2 YSYEKL. The CDR3 here is CASSQGTSGQFF. The CDR3 nucleotides are TGCGCCAGCAGCCAAGGGACTAGCGGGCAGTTCTTC.

The chain joins TRBV6-1 to TRBJ1-2; the D is unclear. The germline gives CDR1 MNHNS, CDR2 SASEGT. Between the trimmed V and J ends, which lost 2 bases and 2 bases, there was a span of 3 bases. The CDR3 has 12 residues. The chain's CDR3 is CASSENNYGYTF. The CDR3 bases are TGTGCCAGCAGTGAAAACAACTATGGCTACACCTTC.

This chain connects TRBV9 to TRBJ1-1; TRBD1 matches 9 bases. CDR3 length: 13 residues. In germline, CDR1 is SGDLS, CDR2 YYNGEE. The V gene end was trimmed by 3 bases and the J gene end by 4 bases; junction bases not matched to a gene: 1. CDR3: CASSATGGTEAFF. In nucleotides, the CDR3 is TGTGCCAGCAGCGCGACAGGGGGCACTGAAGCTTTCTTT.

This chain uses TRBV5-6 with TRBJ1-2, with unresolved D. This CDR3 region has 14 residues. V gave up 0 bases and J gave up 4 bases, with 10 bases separating them. Germline CDR1 is SGHDT and CDR2 is YYEEEE. CDR3 DNA sequence: TGTGCCAGCAGCTTGGATCCAGGTGGCTATGGCTACACCTTC. Its protein is CASSLDPGGYGYTF.

The V and J genes are TRBV7-6 and TRBJ2-2; 12 bases line up with TRBD2. From germline, CDR1 is SGHVS and CDR2 FNYEAQ. This CDR3 spans 17 amino acids. The junction had 4 bases not matched to a gene; V was cut back by 1 base and J by 4 bases. The DNA of the CDR3 is TGTGCCAGCAGCTTAGAATCTAGCGGGAGGGCCACCGGGGAGCTGTTTTTT. This translates into CASSLESSGRATGELFF.

This chain links TRBV27 with TRBJ1-1; 8 bases map to TRBD1. The J segment lost 5 bases and the V segment lost 5 bases, leaving 4 bases of the junction unmatched. Germline CDR1 is MNHEY and CDR2 is SMNVEV (reference sequence). This CDR3 contains 13 residues. CDR3 residues: CASSGQGWTEAFF. The CDR3 nucleotides read TGTGCCAGCAGTGGACAGGGTTGGACTGAAGCTTTCTTT.

This chain uses TRBV9 with TRBJ2-5, with 8 bases identical to TRBD2. The germline V gene encodes CDR1 SGDLS and CDR2 YYNGEE. V lost 2 bases, J lost 1 base, and 4 bases stayed unmatched. The CDR3 spans 15 residues. The CDR3, as DNA: TGTGCCAGCAGCGTCGCAGCGGGAGTCCAAGAGACCCAGTACTTC. This codes for CASSVAAGVQETQYF.

This clone showed up just once. The genes are TRBV5-1 and TRBJ2-3, with 8 bases identical to TRBD2. V lost 0 bases, J lost 2 bases, and 11 bases stayed unmatched. The CDR3 runs to 18 residues. The germline gives CDR1 SGHRS, CDR2 YFSETQ. This CDR3 reads CASSLGAGGLPFTDTQYF. The CDR3 coding sequence is TGCGCCAGCAGCTTGGGGGCGGGAGGATTACCATTCACAGATACGCAGTATTTT.

The chain joins TRBV6-4 to TRBJ1-1, with D possibly matching TRBD1 (6 bases). Germline V gene lookup returns CDR1 MRHNA and CDR2 SNTAGT. The V end lost 6 bases, the J end lost 4 bases, and 12 bases lay between the germline ends. The CDR3 loop spans 13 amino acids. CDR3 DNA: TGTGCCAGCAGACTTACAGGGTTCACTGAAGCTTTCTTT. Translating it yields CASRLTGFTEAFF.

V gene TRBV19 combines with J gene TRBJ1-1, with 9 bases lining up with TRBD1. V shed 6 bases and J 4 bases; nucleotides not matched to a gene: 3. The CDR3 has 13 residues. Germline V gene sequence: CDR1 LNHDA, CDR2 SQIVND (reference sequence). The CDR3 protein is CASRTGGGTEAFF. As DNA, the CDR3 is TGTGCCAGTAGGACAGGGGGAGGCACTGAAGCTTTCTTT.

Points on this clone: Other DNA sequences within the sample encode an identical CDR3. The rearrangement uses TRBV20-1 and TRBJ2-1; D is unresolved. This CDR3 is 11 amino acids long. Trimming removed 2 bases at V and 3 bases at J, with 2 bases between. CDR1 is DFQATT, CDR2 SNEGSKA, per germline (reference sequence). The CDR3: CSARFYNEQFF. CDR3 nucleotides: TGCAGTGCTAGATTCTACAATGAGCAGTTCTTC.

The rearrangement links TRBV4-3 to TRBJ2-3, with D hard to call. V dropped 2 bases and J dropped 3 bases, with 9 bases sitting between them. The CDR3 contains 14 residues. Germline lookup yields CDR1 LGHNA and CDR2 YSLEER. The CDR3 region has the DNA TGCGCCAGCAGCCAAAATGTAGGGACAGATACGCAGTATTTT. The encoded protein is CASSQNVGTDTQYF.

This chain links TRBV10-3 with TRBJ1-2, with D possibly TRBD1 on 6 matching bases. The V gene's germline CDR1 is ENHRY and CDR2 SYGVKD. CDR3 length: 16 residues. V was trimmed by 2 bases and J by 0 bases, leaving 13 bases between them. CDR3 sequence: CAISEVAGVTNYGYTF. DNA for the CDR3: TGTGCCATCAGTGAGGTTGCAGGGGTTACTAACTATGGCTACACCTTC.

CDR3 coding DNA: TGTGCCAGCAGCTCCCCGTTAGGCTCCTACAATGAGCAGTTCTTC. Translating it yields CASSSPLGSYNEQFF. The genes are TRBV7-9 and TRBJ2-1; no definite D call. V was cut by 4 bases and J by 0 bases, with 10 bases left in between. In germline, CDR1 is SEHNR, CDR2 FQNEAQ (reference sequence). CDR3 length: 15 amino acids.

The genes are TRBV4-1 and TRBJ2-2; D unclear. The CDR3 has 14 residues. Per germline, CDR1 MGHRA and CDR2 YSYEKL. V lost 0 bases and J 7 bases, leaving 9 bases between the germline ends. This chain's CDR3 is CASSQDPLGGELFF. The CDR3 nucleotides read TGCGCCAGCAGCCAAGATCCACTCGGCGGGGAGCTGTTTTTT.

The V and J genes are TRBV6-5 and TRBJ2-5, with 13 bases that match TRBD2. V trimming: 2 bases; J trimming: 4 bases; junction bases outside the gene matches: 4. Germline CDR1 MNHEY, CDR2 SVGAGI. The CDR3 length is 16 residues. The CDR3 sequence is CASSYQRTSGRETQYF. In nucleotides, the CDR3 is TGTGCCAGCAGTTACCAGAGGACTAGCGGGAGAGAGACCCAGTACTTC.

This sequence joins TRBV6-1 and TRBJ1-3, with D unclear. Germline-derived CDR1 and CDR2 are MNHNS and SASEGT. V lost 6 bases and J lost 0, with 6 bases in between. The CDR3 is 13 residues long. The CDR3 nucleotides read TGTGCCAGCAGGGGCAGCTCTGGAAACACCATATATTTT. It codes for CASRGSSGNTIYF.

V and J are TRBV19 and TRBJ2-1, with 8 bases lining up with TRBD2. This CDR3 contains 16 residues. Germline assignment: CDR1 LNHDA and CDR2 SQIVND (reference sequence). V dropped 7 bases and J dropped 3; count of bases not matched to a gene: 11. CDR3 bases: TGTGCCAGTACCACCGAACCGGGACTAGGCTACAATGAGCAGTTCTTC. As protein: CASTTEPGLGYNEQFF.

The chain links TRBV10-3 to TRBJ2-5; D might be TRBD1 (6 bases). The DNA end is more similar to TRBJ2-7, so the J call may be wrong. From germline, CDR1 is ENHRY and CDR2 SYGVKD. The CDR3 runs to 15 residues. CDR3 protein: CAISESNRAHYEQYF. CDR3 bases: TGTGCCATCAGTGAGAGTAACAGGGCCCACTACGAGCAGTACTTC.

As for this clone: This CDR3 is also generated by other DNA sequences in the sample. The chain couples TRBV19 to TRBJ2-7, with 9 bases fitting TRBD1. Germline CDR1 reads LNHDA; CDR2 reads SQIVND (reference sequence). Trimming took 3 bases from V and 4 from J; bases not matched to a gene: 1. CDR3 length equals 13 residues. CDR3 nucleotide sequence: TGTGCCAGTAGTATGGGACAGGGTTACGAGCAGTACTTC. Translated: CASSMGQGYEQYF.

The CDR3 protein is CASSLEQGANSPLHF. CDR3 DNA: TGCGCCAGCAGCTTGGAACAGGGGGCTAATTCACCCCTCCACTTT. The chain employs TRBV5-1 and TRBJ1-6; 9 positions match TRBD1. This CDR3 spans 15 amino acids. Unmatched junction bases numbered 1, after V lost 0 bases and J lost 6 bases. The germline gives CDR1 SGHRS, CDR2 YFSETQ. Full variable domain (rest looked up from reference TRBV5-1 and TRBJ1-6): KAGVTQTPRYLIKTRGQQVTLSCSPISGHRSVSWYQQTPGQGLQFLFEYFSETQRNKGNFPGRFSGRQFSNSRSEMNVSTLELGDSALYLCASSLEQGANSPLHFGNGTRLTVT.

This clone was seen a handful of times. The J gene is TRBJ1-2, the V gene TRBV4-2; D remains unclear. Per the germline V gene, CDR1 is LGHNA and CDR2 is YNFKEQ. Trimming took 0 bases from V and 0 from J, leaving 8 bases between them. The CDR3 loop spans 15 amino acids. The CDR3 DNA reads as TGTGCCAGCAGCCAAGATCGGGCTACTAACTATGGCTACACCTTC. It encodes CASSQDRATNYGYTF.

The chain has TRBV4-2 and TRBJ2-1; 9 positions agree with TRBD2. This CDR3 contains 16 residues. Per the germline V gene, CDR1 is LGHNA and CDR2 is YNFKEQ. With 0 bases clipped from V and 4 bases from J, the junction kept 4 bases outside the gene matches. CDR3 sequence (DNA): TGTGCCAGCAGCCAAGATACAGCGGGAGGTTACAATGAGCAGTTCTTC. It yields the protein CASSQDTAGGYNEQFF.

V and J are TRBV4-3 and TRBJ2-7, with TRBD1 matching 11 bases. J was trimmed by 4 bases and V by 3 bases; bases with no gene match: 8. The CDR3 is 16 residues long. Germline V gene sequence: CDR1 LGHNA, CDR2 YSLEER. The chain's CDR3 is CASSHLWTGGYYEQYF. The DNA of the CDR3 is TGCGCCAGCAGCCACCTATGGACAGGGGGCTATTACGAGCAGTACTTC.

The rearrangement links TRBV20-1 to TRBJ1-2, with D uncertain. Germline V lookup: CDR1 DFQATT, CDR2 SNEGSKA (reference sequence). The CDR3 totals 10 residues. The V and J ends lost 1 base and 8 bases respectively, with 5 bases between them. CDR3 protein: CSARGKGYTF. In nucleotides, the CDR3 is TGCAGTGCTAGAGGGAAAGGCTACACCTTC.

This clone was seen only once. The rearrangement links TRBV6-5 to TRBJ2-1; D remains ambiguous. With 6 bases removed from V and 7 bases from J, the gap between germline ends came to 7 bases. This CDR3 is 11 amino acids long. The V gene's germline CDR1 is MNHEY and CDR2 SVGAGI. DNA of the CDR3: TGTGCCAGCAGGCACCGTAATGAGCAGTTCTTC. It yields the protein CASRHRNEQFF.

The V gene is TRBV4-2, the J gene TRBJ2-4; 12 positions match TRBD2. V lost 1 base, J lost 1 base, and 5 bases stayed unmatched. CDR3 length equals 18 residues. In germline, CDR1 is LGHNA, CDR2 YNFKEQ. The CDR3 DNA follows: TGTGCCAGCAGCCAAGTACTAGCGGGAGGTCTGGCCAAAAACATTCAGTACTTC. Translating gives CASSQVLAGGLAKNIQYF.

V gene TRBV27 combines with J gene TRBJ2-3; D is uncertain. In germline, CDR1 is MNHEY, CDR2 SMNVEV (reference sequence). The CDR3 totals 11 residues. V was trimmed by 4 bases and J by 10 bases, leaving 9 bases between them. CDR3 sequence reads: CASSYGSAQYF. For the CDR3, the DNA is TGTGCCAGCAGTTATGGGTCGGCGCAGTATTTT.

For the CDR3, the DNA is TGTGCCAGCAGTGAAAGGGGAGAGAAATATGGCTACACCTTC. Encoded protein: CASSERGEKYGYTF. The rearrangement uses TRBV6-1 and TRBJ1-2; D possibly corresponds to TRBD1 (5 bases). Germline assignment: CDR1 MNHNS and CDR2 SASEGT. Trimming left V 2 bases short and J 5 bases short, with 12 bases between. This CDR3 comprises 14 residues.